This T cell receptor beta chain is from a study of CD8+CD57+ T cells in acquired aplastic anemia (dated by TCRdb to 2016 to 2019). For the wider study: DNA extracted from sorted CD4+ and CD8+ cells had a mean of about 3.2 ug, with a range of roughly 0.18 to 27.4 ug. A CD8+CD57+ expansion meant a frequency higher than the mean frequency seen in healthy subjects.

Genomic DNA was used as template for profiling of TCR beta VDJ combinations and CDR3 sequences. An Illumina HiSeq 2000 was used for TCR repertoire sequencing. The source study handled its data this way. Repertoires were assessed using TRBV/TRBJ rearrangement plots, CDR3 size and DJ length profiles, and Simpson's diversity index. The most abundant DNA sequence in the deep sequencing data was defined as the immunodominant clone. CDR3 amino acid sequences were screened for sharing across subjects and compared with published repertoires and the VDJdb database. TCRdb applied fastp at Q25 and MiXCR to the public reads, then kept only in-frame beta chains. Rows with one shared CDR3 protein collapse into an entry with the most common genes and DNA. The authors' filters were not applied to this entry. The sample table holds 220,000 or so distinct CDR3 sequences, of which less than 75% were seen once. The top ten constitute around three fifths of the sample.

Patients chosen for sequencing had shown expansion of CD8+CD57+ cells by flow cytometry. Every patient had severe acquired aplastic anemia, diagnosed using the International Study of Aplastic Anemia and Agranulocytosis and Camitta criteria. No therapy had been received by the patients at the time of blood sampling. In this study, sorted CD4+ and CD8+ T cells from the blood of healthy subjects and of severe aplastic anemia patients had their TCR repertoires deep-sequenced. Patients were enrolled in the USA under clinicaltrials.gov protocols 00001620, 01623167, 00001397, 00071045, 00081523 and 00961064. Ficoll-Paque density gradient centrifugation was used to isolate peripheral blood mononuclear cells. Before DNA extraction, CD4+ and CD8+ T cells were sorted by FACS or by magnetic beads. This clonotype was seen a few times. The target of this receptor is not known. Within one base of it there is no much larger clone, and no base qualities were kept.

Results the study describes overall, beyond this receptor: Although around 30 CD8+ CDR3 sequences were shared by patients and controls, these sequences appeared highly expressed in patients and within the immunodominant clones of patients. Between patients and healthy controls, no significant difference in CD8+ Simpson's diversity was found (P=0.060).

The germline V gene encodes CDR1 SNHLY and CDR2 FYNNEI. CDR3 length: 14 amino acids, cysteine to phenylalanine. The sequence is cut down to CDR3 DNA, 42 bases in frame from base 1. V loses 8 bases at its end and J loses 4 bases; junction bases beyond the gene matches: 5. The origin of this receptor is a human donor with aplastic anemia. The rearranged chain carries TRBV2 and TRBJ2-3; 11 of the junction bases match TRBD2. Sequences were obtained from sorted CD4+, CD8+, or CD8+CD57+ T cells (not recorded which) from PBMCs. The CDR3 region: CASEASGGSDTQYF. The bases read TGTGCCAGCGAAGCTAGCGGGGGGTCAGATACGCAGTATTTT.